A selection of T cell receptor beta chains follows, all from one sample in a study of blood T cell repertoires in COVID-19. Profiling relied on immunoSEQ multiplex PCR, and the TCRdb table lists in-frame clones only, not all of them. This repertoire shows 200,000 to 300,000 clones, 70% to 90% found once; its top ten account for more than 4%. Sequenced material: peripheral blood. Receptors were obtained from a man over 45 with acute or convalescent COVID-19. Each CDR3 is given with its conserved first and last residue. D genes are given only for firm matches. Size tells how often a clone was seen (once, few, many) or the class of an expanded clone, and some rows leave it out.

v_gene	d_gene	len	abundance	j_gene	CDR3aa	CDR3nt
TRBV5-5	TRBD1	13	NA	TRBJ1-1	CASSLDRDSEAFF	TGTGCCAGCAGCTTGGACAGGGACAGTGAAGCTTTCTTT
TRBV28	NA	14	NA	TRBJ2-1	CASSSTSSYNEQFF	TGTGCCAGCAGTTCCACGAGCTCCTACAATGAGCAGTTCTTC
TRBV19	NA	14	NA	TRBJ1-4	CASSRGRSNEKLFF	TGTGCCAGTAGTAGAGGCCGGAGTAATGAAAAACTGTTTTTT
TRBV5-1	TRBD2	13	NA	TRBJ2-7	CASRVAGAYEQYF	TGCGCCAGCAGGGTAGCGGGAGCATACGAGCAGTACTTC
TRBV30	NA	13	NA	TRBJ1-1	CAWTWGGGTEAFF	TGTGCCTGGACATGGGGGGGAGGAACTGAAGCTTTCTTT
TRBV6-5	NA	13	NA	TRBJ1-2	CASRGGAGRFHTF	TGTGCCAGCCGCGGCGGGGCGGGCCGCTTCCACACCTTC
TRBV6-5	TRBD1	14	NA	TRBJ1-6	CASSIQGRNSPLHF	TGTGCCAGCAGCATACAGGGGAGGAATTCACCCCTCCACTTT
TRBV11-2	NA	14	NA	TRBJ1-2	CASSLVEGNYGYTF	TGTGCCAGCAGCTTAGTAGAGGGTAACTATGGCTACACCTTC
TRBV27	NA	13	few	TRBJ2-1	CASSATVYNEQFF	TGTGCCAGCAGTGCGACAGTCTACAATGAGCAGTTCTTC
TRBV9	NA	15	once	TRBJ2-1	CASSVDGTGYNEQFF	TGTGCCAGCAGCGTAGACGGGACTGGGTACAATGAGCAGTTCTTC
TRBV6-5	TRBD1	14	NA	TRBJ1-6	CATTRDSKNSPLHF	TGTGCCACTACCCGGGACAGTAAAAATTCACCCCTCCACTTT
TRBV2	TRBD1	14	few	TRBJ1-1	CASTLGQGITEAFF	TGTGCCAGCACTTTGGGACAGGGGATAACTGAAGCTTTCTTT
TRBV7-9	NA	15	NA	TRBJ1-6	CASSRGLLRGSPLHF	TGTGCCAGCAGCCGCGGACTCCTCCGGGGTTCACCCCTCCACTTT
TRBV19	NA	15	NA	TRBJ1-5	CASSSRGNYNQPQHF	TGTGCCAGTAGTAGCAGGGGAAACTACAATCAGCCCCAGCATTTT
TRBV4-1	TRBD1	14	NA	TRBJ2-7	CASSLGTGADEQYF	TGCGCCAGCAGCCTTGGGACAGGGGCGGACGAGCAGTACTTC
TRBV30	NA	12	NA	TRBJ1-3	CAWSPTGNTIYF	TGTGCCTGGAGCCCAACAGGAAACACCATATATTTT
TRBV3-1/TRBV3-2	NA	12	NA	TRBJ1-3	CASSQARNTIYF	TGTGCCAGCAGCCAAGCTCGTAACACCATATATTTT
TRBV6-5	NA	13	NA	TRBJ2-1	CASQGAGYNEQFF	TGTGCCAGCCAGGGCGCAGGTTACAATGAGCAGTTCTTC
TRBV2	NA	15	few	TRBJ1-6	CASSFSTGDNSPLHF	TGTGCCAGCAGTTTTTCGACAGGAGATAATTCACCCCTCCACTTT
TRBV24-1	TRBD1	16	NA	TRBJ2-5	CATSDPTRTGQETQYF	TGTGCCACCAGTGACCCCACCAGGACAGGACAAGAGACCCAGTACTTC
TRBV6-5	TRBD2	14	NA	TRBJ2-1	CATLSGGAYNEQFF	TGTGCCACCCTAAGCGGGGGGGCGTACAATGAGCAGTTCTTC
TRBV24-1	TRBD2	16	NA	TRBJ2-3	CATSVPGGGSTDTQYF	TGTGCCACCAGTGTCCCCGGGGGGGGTAGCACAGATACGCAGTATTTT
TRBV28	NA	19	NA	TRBJ1-1	CASSSVAGAHRLLNTEAFF	TGTGCCAGCAGTTCAGTCGCAGGGGCCCACCGTCTTCTGAACACTGAAGCTTTCTTT
TRBV30	NA	12	NA	TRBJ2-5	CAWSVGGETQYF	TGTGCCTGGAGTGTGGGGGGAGAGACCCAGTACTTC
TRBV6-1	NA	15	NA	TRBJ1-5	CASSEQFGSNQPQHF	TGTGCCAGCAGTGAGCAATTCGGTAGCAATCAGCCCCAGCATTTT
TRBV7-2	NA	15	NA	TRBJ1-1	CASSLVGLWNTEAFF	TGTGCCAGCAGCTTAGTGGGACTGTGGAACACTGAAGCTTTCTTT
TRBV19	TRBD1	14	NA	TRBJ2-7	CASSPRTGGYEQYF	TGTGCCAGTAGTCCTCGGACAGGGGGCTACGAGCAGTACTTC
TRBV7-9	TRBD2	16	NA	TRBJ2-1	CASSPRIAGGPNEQFF	TGTGCCAGCAGCCCGCGAATAGCGGGGGGGCCCAATGAGCAGTTCTTC
TRBV19	TRBD1	14	NA	TRBJ1-2	CASSTTTGSYGYTF	TGTGCCAGTAGTACGACGACAGGGTCCTATGGCTACACCTTC
TRBV5-1	TRBD1	16	NA	TRBJ1-4	CASSPQPGTGDEKLFF	TGCGCCAGCAGCCCCCAACCCGGGACAGGAGATGAAAAACTGTTTTTT
TRBV6-4	TRBD2	15	NA	TRBJ2-3	CAGTRGLGVTDTQYF	TGTGCCGGGACTCGAGGACTAGGTGTTACAGATACGCAGTATTTT
TRBV19	NA	13	NA	TRBJ1-1	CASSIRLQIGAFF	TGTGCCAGTAGTATACGCTTACAGATAGGAGCTTTCTTT
TRBV18	TRBD1	13	few	TRBJ2-7	CASSQRQGYEQYF	TGTGCCAGCTCCCAACGACAGGGCTACGAGCAGTACTTC
TRBV28	NA	13	NA	TRBJ1-2	CASSLFVNYGYTF	TGTGCCAGCAGTTTATTCGTTAACTATGGCTACACCTTC
TRBV11-2	NA	13	NA	TRBJ1-4	CASSLGIPGERFF	TGTGCCAGCAGCTTAGGAATACCAGGGGAACGGTTTTTT
TRBV27	NA	14	NA	TRBJ1-5	CASSLGSSNQPQHF	TGTGCCAGCAGTTTGGGCAGTAGCAATCAGCCCCAGCATTTT
TRBV3-1/TRBV3-2	TRBD1	12	NA	TRBJ1-6	CASSLQGAPLHF	TGTGCCAGCAGCCTCCAGGGGGCACCCCTCCACTTT
TRBV4-1	TRBD1	15	few	TRBJ2-2	CASREGQRNTGELFF	TGCGCCAGTCGAGAGGGACAGAGGAACACCGGGGAGCTGTTTTTT
TRBV29-1	TRBD2	15	NA	TRBJ2-7	CSVLKLAGLAYEQYF	TGCAGCGTTCTAAAACTAGCGGGACTAGCCTACGAGCAGTACTTC
TRBV29-1	NA	13	once	TRBJ2-5	CSVTVGGEQTQYF	TGCAGCGTAACCGTAGGGGGGGAACAGACCCAGTACTTC
TRBV24-1	NA	14	NA	TRBJ2-1	CATSVGGINNEQFF	TGTGCCACCAGTGTTGGCGGGATAAACAATGAGCAGTTCTTC
TRBV6-6	TRBD2	16	NA	TRBJ2-1	CASSRPGTSGYNEQFF	TGTGCCAGCAGTCGACCCGGGACTAGCGGTTACAATGAGCAGTTCTTC
TRBV9	NA	15	once	TRBJ2-3	CASSLSWGPTDTQYF	TGTGCCAGCAGCCTATCATGGGGGCCGACAGATACGCAGTATTTT
TRBV6-5	NA	15	NA	TRBJ1-2	CAIRLGGGSLYGYTF	TGTGCCATCCGCCTCGGCGGGGGGTCATTATATGGCTACACCTTC
TRBV7-9	TRBD1	15	NA	TRBJ1-1	CASSFATGGNTEAFF	TGTGCCAGCAGCTTCGCGACAGGGGGTAACACTGAAGCTTTCTTT
TRBV7-8	TRBD1	14	NA	TRBJ1-2	CASSPGQGTYGYTF	TGTGCCAGCAGCCCAGGACAGGGGACCTATGGCTACACCTTC
TRBV6-4	NA	15	NA	TRBJ2-3	CASSEPLPYGDTQYF	TGTGCCAGCAGTGAACCTCTCCCCTACGGGGATACGCAGTATTTT
TRBV9	NA	13	few	TRBJ1-2	CASSVAEYYGYTF	TGTGCCAGCAGCGTAGCAGAATACTATGGCTACACCTTC
TRBV7-8	TRBD1	18	NA	TRBJ1-2	CASSLVPLTGSRNYGYTF	TGTGCCAGCAGCTTAGTCCCCTTGACAGGGAGTAGGAACTATGGCTACACCTTC
TRBV5-4	TRBD2	14	NA	TRBJ2-7	CASSFSGRPREQYF	TGTGCCAGCAGTTTTAGCGGGAGGCCTCGGGAGCAGTACTTC
TRBV19	NA	13	NA	TRBJ2-7	CASSMSGFYEQYF	TGTGCCAGTAGTATGTCGGGTTTCTACGAGCAGTACTTC
TRBV6-5	NA	13	NA	TRBJ1-1	CASTEDMSAEAFF	TGTGCCAGCACCGAGGACATGTCAGCTGAAGCTTTCTTT
TRBV7-3	TRBD1	15	NA	TRBJ2-1	CASSQQGAHYNEQFF	TGTGCCAGCAGCCAACAGGGGGCCCACTACAATGAGCAGTTCTTC
TRBV7-9	NA	16	once	TRBJ2-2	CASSLVGARSSGELFF	TGTGCCAGCAGCTTAGTTGGGGCCAGGAGTTCCGGGGAGCTGTTTTTT
TRBV7-9	TRBD2	14	NA	TRBJ2-7	CASSLLAASGEQYF	TGTGCCAGCAGCTTACTAGCGGCCTCGGGAGAGCAGTACTTC
TRBV5-1	TRBD1	17	NA	TRBJ1-4	CASSVMGQGRLGEKLFF	TGCGCCAGCAGTGTAATGGGACAGGGGCGCCTGGGGGAAAAACTGTTTTTT
TRBV5-6	NA	16	few	TRBJ2-6	CASSTETRAGANVLTF	TGTGCCAGCAGCACCGAGACCAGGGCTGGGGCCAACGTCCTGACTTTC
TRBV9	NA	14	NA	TRBJ2-7	CASSTEGPPYEQYF	TGTGCCAGCAGCACAGAGGGCCCGCCTTACGAGCAGTACTTC
TRBV28	TRBD2	15	few	TRBJ2-3	CASRQTSGREYTQYF	TGTGCCAGCAGGCAGACTAGCGGGAGGGAATATACGCAGTATTTT